This TCR beta chain was observed in a study of T cell responses to AZD1222 COVID-19 vaccine. Study conclusions and caveats: The number of AZD1222 recipients seropositive at baseline was only 5 to 7. There were mostly white British donors and more females than males, and clonal diversity was possibly underestimated. With two AZD1222 doses given, Spike-specific TCR breadth and depth both rose. All repertoire sampling was performed exclusively after the peak T cell response.

Worth noting for this clone: Antigen: not known.

There are 13 residues in the CDR3. Germline V gives CDR1 GTSNPN, CDR2 SVGIG (reference sequence). Germline trimming cut 5 bases from V and 4 bases from J; bases unmatched to any gene: 5. The table came from immunoSEQ multiplex PCR; TCRdb's copy has only in-frame clones and leaves some out. The table has fewer than 95,000 clones, roughly nine tenths seen once. The sequence was collected from an adult in good health. The specimen comprised peripheral blood, sampled on day 0 of AZD1222 vaccination. This chain links TRBV30 with TRBJ1-3, with TRBD1 matching over 7 bases. In DNA form, the CDR3 reads TGTGCCTGGGGGGGACAGTTAGGAAACACCATATATTTT. Protein: CAWGGQLGNTIYF.